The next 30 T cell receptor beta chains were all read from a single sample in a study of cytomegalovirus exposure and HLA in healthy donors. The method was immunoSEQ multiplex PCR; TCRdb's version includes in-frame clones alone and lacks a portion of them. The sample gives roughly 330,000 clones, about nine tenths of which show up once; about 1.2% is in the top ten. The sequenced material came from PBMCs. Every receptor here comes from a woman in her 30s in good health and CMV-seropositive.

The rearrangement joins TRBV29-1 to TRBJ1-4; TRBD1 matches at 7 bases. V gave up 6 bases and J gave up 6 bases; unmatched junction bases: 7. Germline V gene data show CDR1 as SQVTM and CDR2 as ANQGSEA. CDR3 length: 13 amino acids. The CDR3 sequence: CSVATGRHEKLFF. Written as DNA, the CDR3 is TGCAGCGTCGCGACAGGGAGGCATGAAAAACTGTTTTTT.

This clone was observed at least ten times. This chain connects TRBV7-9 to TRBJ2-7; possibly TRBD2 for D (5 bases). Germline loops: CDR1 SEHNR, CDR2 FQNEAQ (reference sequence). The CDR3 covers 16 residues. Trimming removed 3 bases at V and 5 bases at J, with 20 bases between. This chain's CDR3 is CASSFSRLLAVNEQYF. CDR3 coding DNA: TGTGCCAGCAGCTTTTCAAGACTCCTAGCAGTCAACGAGCAGTACTTC.

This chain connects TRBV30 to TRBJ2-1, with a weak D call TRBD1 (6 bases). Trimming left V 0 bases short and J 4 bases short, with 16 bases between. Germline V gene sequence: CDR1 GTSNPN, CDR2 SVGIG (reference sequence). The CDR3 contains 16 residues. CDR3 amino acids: CAWSVSGQGLYNEQFF. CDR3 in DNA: TGTGCCTGGAGTGTATCGGGACAAGGCTTATACAATGAGCAGTTCTTC.

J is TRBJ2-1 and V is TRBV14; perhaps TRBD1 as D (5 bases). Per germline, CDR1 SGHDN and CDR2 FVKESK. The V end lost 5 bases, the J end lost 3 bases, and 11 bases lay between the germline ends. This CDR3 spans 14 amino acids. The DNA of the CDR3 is TGTGCCAGCAGCGACTTAACAGGCTACAATGAGCAGTTCTTC. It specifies CASSDLTGYNEQFF.

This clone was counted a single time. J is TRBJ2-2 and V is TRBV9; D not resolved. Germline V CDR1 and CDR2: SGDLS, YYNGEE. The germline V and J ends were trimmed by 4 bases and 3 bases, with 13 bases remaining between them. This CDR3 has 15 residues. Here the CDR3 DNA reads TGTGCCAGCAGCCCCCCTAACGGTTACACCGGGGAGCTGTTTTTT. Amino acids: CASSPPNGYTGELFF. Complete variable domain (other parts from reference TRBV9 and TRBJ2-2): DSGVTQTPKHLITATGQRVTLRCSPRSGDLSVYWYQQSLDQGLQFLIQYYNGEERAKGNILERFSAQQFPDLHSELNLSSLELGDSALYFCASSPPNGYTGELFFGEGSRLTVL.

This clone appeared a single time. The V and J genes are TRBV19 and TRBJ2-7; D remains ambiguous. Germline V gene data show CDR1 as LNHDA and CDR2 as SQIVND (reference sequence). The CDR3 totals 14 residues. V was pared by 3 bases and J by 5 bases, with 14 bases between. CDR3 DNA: TGTGCCAGTAGTATCAGGACCCCATATGACGAGCAGTACTTC. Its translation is CASSIRTPYDEQYF.

CDR3: CASSRRDAEQYF. The CDR3 region has the DNA TGTGCCAGCAGCCGACGGGACGCCGAGCAGTACTTC. V and J are TRBV11-3 and TRBJ2-7; D tentatively fits TRBD1 or TRBD2 (5 bases each). The CDR3 is 12 amino acids. Germline V gene data show CDR1 as SGHNT and CDR2 as YENEEA. The germline V and J ends were trimmed by 5 bases and 6 bases, with 11 bases remaining between them. The full variable domain, completed using reference TRBV11-3 and TRBJ2-7, is EAGVVQSPRYKIIEKKQPVAFWCNPISGHNTLYWYLQNLGQGPELLIRYENEEAVDDSQLPKDRFSAERLKGVDSTLKIQPAELGDSAVYLCASSRRDAEQYFGPGTRLTVT.

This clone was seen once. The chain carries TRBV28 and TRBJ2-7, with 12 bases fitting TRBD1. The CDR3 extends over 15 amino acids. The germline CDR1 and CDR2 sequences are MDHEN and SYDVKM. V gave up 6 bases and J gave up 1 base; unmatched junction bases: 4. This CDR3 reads CASSRDRGQSYEQYF. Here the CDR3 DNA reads TGTGCCAGCAGCCGGGACAGGGGGCAGTCCTACGAGCAGTACTTC.

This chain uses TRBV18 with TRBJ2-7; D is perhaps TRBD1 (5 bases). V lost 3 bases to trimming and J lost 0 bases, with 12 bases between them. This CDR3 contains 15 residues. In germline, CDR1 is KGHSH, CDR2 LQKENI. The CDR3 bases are TGTGCCAGCTCACCGACAGCTGACAGCTCCTACGAGCAGTACTTC. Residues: CASSPTADSSYEQYF.

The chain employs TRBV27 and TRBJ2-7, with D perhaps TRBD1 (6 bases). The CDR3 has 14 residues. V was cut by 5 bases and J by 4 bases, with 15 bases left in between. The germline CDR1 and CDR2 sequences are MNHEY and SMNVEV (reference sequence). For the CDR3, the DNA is TGTGCCAGCAGTCCGGACAGCCGATTGTACGAGCAGTACTTC. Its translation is CASSPDSRLYEQYF.

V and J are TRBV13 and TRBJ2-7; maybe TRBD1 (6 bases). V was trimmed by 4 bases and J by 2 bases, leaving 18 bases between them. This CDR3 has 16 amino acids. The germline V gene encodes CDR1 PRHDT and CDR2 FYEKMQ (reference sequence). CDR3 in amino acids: CASSSKNRETTYEQYF. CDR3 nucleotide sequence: TGTGCCAGCAGCTCCAAAAACAGGGAAACAACCTACGAGCAGTACTTC.

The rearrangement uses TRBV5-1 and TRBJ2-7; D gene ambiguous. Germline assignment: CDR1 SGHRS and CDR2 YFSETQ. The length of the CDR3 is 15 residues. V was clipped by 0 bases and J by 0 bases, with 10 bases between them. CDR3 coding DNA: TGCGCCAGCAGCTTGGCGGGCATGAGCTCCTACGAGCAGTACTTC. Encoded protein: CASSLAGMSSYEQYF. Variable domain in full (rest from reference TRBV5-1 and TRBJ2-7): KAGVTQTPRYLIKTRGQQVTLSCSPISGHRSVSWYQQTPGQGLQFLFEYFSETQRNKGNFPGRFSGRQFSNSRSEMNVSTLELGDSALYLCASSLAGMSSYEQYFGPGTRLTVT.

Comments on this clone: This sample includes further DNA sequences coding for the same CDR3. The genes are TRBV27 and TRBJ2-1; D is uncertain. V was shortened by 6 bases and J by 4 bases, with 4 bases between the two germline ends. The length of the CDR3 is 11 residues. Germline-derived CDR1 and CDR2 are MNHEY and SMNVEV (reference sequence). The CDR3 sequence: CASSQYNEQFF. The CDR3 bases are TGTGCCAGCAGCCAATACAATGAGCAGTTCTTC.

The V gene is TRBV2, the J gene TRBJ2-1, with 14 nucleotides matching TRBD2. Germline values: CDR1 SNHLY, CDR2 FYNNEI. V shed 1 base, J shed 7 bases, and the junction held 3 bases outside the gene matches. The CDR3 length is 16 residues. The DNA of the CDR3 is TGTGCCAGCAGTGAAGGCGGGACTAGCGGGAGTAATGAGCAGTTCTTC. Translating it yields CASSEGGTSGSNEQFF.

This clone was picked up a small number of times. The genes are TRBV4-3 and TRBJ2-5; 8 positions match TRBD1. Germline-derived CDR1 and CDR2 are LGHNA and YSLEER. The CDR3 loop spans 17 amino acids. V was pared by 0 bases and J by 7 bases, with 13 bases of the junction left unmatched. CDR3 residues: CASSQDRGRGRLATQYF. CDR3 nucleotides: TGCGCCAGCAGCCAAGATCGGGGCAGGGGGCGCTTGGCGACCCAGTACTTC.

DNA of the CDR3: TGCAGCGTTTCTCCCAACAGCGGGCAGGTCTCCTACAATGAGCAGTTCTTC. It is translated as CSVSPNSGQVSYNEQFF. This chain links TRBV29-1 with TRBJ2-1; perhaps TRBD2 as D (6 bases). Germline V gene sequence: CDR1 SQVTM, CDR2 ANQGSEA. Between the trimmed V and J ends, which lost 5 bases and 0 bases, there was a span of 20 bases. The CDR3 totals 17 residues.

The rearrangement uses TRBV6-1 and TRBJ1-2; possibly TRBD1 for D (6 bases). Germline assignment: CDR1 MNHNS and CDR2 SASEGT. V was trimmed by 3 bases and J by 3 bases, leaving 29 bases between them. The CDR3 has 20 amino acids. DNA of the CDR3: TGTGCCAGCAGTGACTTCGTGCGGCAGGGTCAGGGGACGGGTTACTATGGCTACACCTTC. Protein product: CASSDFVRQGQGTGYYGYTF.

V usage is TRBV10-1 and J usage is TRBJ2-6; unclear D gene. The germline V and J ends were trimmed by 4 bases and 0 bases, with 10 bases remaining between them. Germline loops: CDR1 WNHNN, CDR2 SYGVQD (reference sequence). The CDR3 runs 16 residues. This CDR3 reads CASSVGRSSGANVLTF. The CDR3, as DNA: TGCGCCAGCAGTGTAGGCAGGTCCTCTGGGGCCAACGTCCTGACTTTC.

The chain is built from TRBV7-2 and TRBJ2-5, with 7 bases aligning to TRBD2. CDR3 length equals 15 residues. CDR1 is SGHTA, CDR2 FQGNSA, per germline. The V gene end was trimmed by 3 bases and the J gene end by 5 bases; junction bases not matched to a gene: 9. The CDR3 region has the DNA TGTGCCAGCAGCTTGCGAAGCGGGATAGGGGAGACCCAGTACTTC. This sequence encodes CASSLRSGIGETQYF.

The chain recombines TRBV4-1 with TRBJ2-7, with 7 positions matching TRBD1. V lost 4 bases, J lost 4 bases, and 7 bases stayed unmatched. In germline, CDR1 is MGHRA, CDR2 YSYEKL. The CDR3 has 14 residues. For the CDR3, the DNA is TGCGCCAGCAGCCCCGTAGGGGGCGTATACGAGCAGTACTTC. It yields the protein CASSPVGGVYEQYF.

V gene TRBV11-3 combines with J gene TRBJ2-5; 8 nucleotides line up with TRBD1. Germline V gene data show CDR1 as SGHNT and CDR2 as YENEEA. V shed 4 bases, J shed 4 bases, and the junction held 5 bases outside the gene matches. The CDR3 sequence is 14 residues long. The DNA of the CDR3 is TGTGCCAGCAGCTCCCAGGGGGCTCGAGAGACCCAGTACTTC. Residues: CASSSQGARETQYF.

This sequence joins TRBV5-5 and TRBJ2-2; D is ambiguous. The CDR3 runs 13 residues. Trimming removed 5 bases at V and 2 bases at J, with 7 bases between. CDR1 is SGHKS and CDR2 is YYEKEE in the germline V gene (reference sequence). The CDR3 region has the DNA TGTGCCAGCAGGCCTAGAAACACCGGGGAGCTGTTTTTT. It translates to CASRPRNTGELFF.

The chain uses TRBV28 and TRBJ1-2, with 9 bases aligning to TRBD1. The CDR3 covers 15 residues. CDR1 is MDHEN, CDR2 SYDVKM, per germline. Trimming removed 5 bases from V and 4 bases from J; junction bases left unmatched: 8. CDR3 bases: TGTGCCAGCAGTGGGGGGACAGGGCTGGGCTATGGCTACACCTTC. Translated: CASSGGTGLGYGYTF.

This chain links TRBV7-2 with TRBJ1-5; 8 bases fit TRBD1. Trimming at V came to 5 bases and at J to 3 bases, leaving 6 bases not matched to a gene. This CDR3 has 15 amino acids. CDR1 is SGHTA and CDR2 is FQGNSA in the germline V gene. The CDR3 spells CASSPQGGPNQPQHF. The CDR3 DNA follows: TGTGCCAGCAGCCCACAGGGGGGTCCCAATCAGCCCCAGCATTTT.

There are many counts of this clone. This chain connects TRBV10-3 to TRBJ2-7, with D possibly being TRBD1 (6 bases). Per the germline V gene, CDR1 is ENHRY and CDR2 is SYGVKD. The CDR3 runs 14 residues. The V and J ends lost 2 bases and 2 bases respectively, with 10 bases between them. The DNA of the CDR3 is TGTGCCATCAGTGAGGGCAGGGGAACCTACGAGCAGTACTTC. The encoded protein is CAISEGRGTYEQYF.

The CDR3 sequence: CASTDGGAWGYTF. The CDR3 DNA reads TGCGCCAGCACCGACGGTGGGGCGTGGGGCTACACCTTC. This chain links TRBV5-1 with TRBJ1-2, with a weak D call TRBD1 (5 bases). Between the trimmed V and J ends, which lost 6 bases and 8 bases, there was a span of 17 bases. This CDR3 has 13 residues. Per the germline V gene, CDR1 is SGHRS and CDR2 is YFSETQ.

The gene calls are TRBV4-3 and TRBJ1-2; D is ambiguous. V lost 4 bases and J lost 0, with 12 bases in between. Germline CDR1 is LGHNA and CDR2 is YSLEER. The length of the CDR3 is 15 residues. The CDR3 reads CASSLSLDPNYGYTF. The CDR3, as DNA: TGCGCCAGCAGCCTCAGTCTAGATCCTAACTATGGCTACACCTTC.

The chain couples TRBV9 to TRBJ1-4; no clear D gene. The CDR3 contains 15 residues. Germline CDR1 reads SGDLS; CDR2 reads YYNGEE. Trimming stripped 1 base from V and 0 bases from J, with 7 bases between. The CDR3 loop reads CASSVIGTTNEKLFF. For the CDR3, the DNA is TGTGCCAGCAGCGTAATTGGGACAACTAATGAAAAACTGTTTTTT.

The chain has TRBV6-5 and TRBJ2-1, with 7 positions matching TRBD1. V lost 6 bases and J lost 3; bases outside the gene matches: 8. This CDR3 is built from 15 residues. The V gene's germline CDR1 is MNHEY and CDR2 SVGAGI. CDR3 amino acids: CASRTRDRFYNEQFF. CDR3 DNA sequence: TGTGCCAGCAGAACTCGGGACAGATTCTACAATGAGCAGTTCTTC.

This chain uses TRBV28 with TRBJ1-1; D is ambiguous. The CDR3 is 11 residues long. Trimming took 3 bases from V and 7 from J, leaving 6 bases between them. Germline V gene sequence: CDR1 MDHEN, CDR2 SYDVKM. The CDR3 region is CASSFFGEAFF. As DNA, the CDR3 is TGTGCCAGCAGTTTCTTCGGTGAAGCTTTCTTT.